This TCR beta chain was documented in a study of shared clonotypes between healthy human individuals. At the level of the study: Plates per donor: three CD4 naive, three CD4 memory, two CD8 naive, one CD8 memory. Whole-study results and caveats: A handful of donors shared approximately 5% of their naive CD4 clonotypes.

The CDR3 sequence is 15 residues long. Deletions cut 7 bases from V and 4 bases from J, with 17 bases between. The germline CDR1 and CDR2 sequences are MNHNS and SASEGT. TCRdb's copy holds only in-frame clones and misses some; the assay was immunoSEQ multiplex PCR. The data hold over 850,000 clones, with 70% to 80% observed a single time. In its sample, this clone was seen a few times. Its specificity is not known. The genes are TRBV6-1 and TRBJ1-5; D is perhaps TRBD1 (6 bases). The receptor was derived from a man aged 18 to 35 in good health. Some clones in this sample may be carry-over from other donors' samples. The sample taken for sequencing was memory CD4+ T cells from PBMCs. Subset: CD45RA-negative fraction. The DNA for the CDR3 is TGTGCCAGCATTGGTGACAGGTTGATTAATCAGCCCCAGCATTTT. Its translation is CASIGDRLINQPQHF.